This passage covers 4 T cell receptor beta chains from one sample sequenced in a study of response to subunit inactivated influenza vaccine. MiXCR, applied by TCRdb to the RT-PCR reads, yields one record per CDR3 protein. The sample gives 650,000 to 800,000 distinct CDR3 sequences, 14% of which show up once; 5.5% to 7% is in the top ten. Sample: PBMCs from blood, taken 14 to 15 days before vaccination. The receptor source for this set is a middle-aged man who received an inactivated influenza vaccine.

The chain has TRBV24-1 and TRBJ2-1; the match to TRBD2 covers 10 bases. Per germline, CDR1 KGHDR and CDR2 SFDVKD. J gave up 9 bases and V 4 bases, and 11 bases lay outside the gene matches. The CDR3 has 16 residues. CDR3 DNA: TGTGCCACCAGTGAATATGAGCGGGAGGGTCGTCCTGAGCAGTTCTTC. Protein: CATSEYEREGRPEQFF.

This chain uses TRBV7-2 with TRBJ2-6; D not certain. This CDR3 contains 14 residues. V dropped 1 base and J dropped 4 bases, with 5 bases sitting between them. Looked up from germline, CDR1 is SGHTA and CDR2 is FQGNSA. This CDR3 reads CASSLGIGANVLTF. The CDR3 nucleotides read TGTGCCAGCAGCTTAGGGATCGGGGCCAACGTCCTGACTTTC.

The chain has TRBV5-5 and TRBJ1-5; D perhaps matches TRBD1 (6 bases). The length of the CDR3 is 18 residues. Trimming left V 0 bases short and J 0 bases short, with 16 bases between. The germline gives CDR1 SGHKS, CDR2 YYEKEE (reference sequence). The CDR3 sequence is CASSLGGARRVSNQPQHF. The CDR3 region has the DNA TGTGCCAGCAGCTTGGGGGGGGCTCGGAGGGTTAGCAATCAGCCCCAGCATTTT.

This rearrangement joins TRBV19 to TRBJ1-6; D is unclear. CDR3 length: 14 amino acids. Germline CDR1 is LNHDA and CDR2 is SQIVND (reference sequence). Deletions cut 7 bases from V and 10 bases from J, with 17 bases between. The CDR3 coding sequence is TGTGCCAGTACCCTCCGGCTGGGGAAGTCACCCCTCCACTTT. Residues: CASTLRLGKSPLHF.